This TCR beta chain was documented in a study of OX40 agonist ivuxolimab in advanced cancers. Background on the study: Patients were infused with ivuxolimab every 2 weeks at 0.01 to 10 mg/kg. Study-level points and caveats: The study did not work out the antigen specificity of the expanded peripheral T cells. At 0.1 to 3.0 mg/kg, CD4+ and CD8+ blood T cells expanded clonally by week 6. Individuals who were partial responders at 0.1-3.0 mg/kg had clonal expansion that ranked among the lowest.

Libraries were prepared by immunoSEQ multiplex PCR; TCRdb keeps only in-frame clonotypes and omits some of them. The data show tens of thousands of clones, nearly 80% seen once. This clone has more than one count but fewer than ten. The antigen is undetermined. This specimen was CD4+ or CD8+ T cells sorted from blood, taken in a trial of the OX40 agonist ivuxolimab. This sequence was found in an adult with an advanced solid tumor such as melanoma, head and neck, liver or kidney cancer.

CDR3 in DNA: TGTGCCAGCAGCCCGTCCAGGGGACAGGGTTTAGACACCTTC. It specifies CASSPSRGQGLDTF. This sequence joins TRBV7-8 and TRBJ1-2; 9 bases are a match to TRBD1. This CDR3 region has 14 residues. The germline CDR1 and CDR2 sequences are SGHVS and FQNEAQ. With 5 bases clipped from V and 12 bases from J, the junction kept 13 bases outside the gene matches.